One sample yielded the 12 T cell receptor beta chains listed below, sequenced in a study of memory CD4+ T cells and cytomegalovirus serostatus. TCRdb's copy holds only in-frame clones and misses some; the assay was immunoSEQ multiplex PCR. The table records about 59,000 clones, about three quarters of them present only once. The sort gate was single viable CD3+CD4+CD8-CD45RO+ cells for memory CD4+ T cells. The sequencing sample was made of memory CD4+ T cells from blood. The receptors derive from an adult in good health and CMV-seronegative.

The chain recombines TRBV6-1 with TRBJ2-3; perhaps TRBD1 as D (6 bases). Germline V gene lookup returns CDR1 MNHNS and CDR2 SASEGT. Trimming took off 8 bases at V and 8 bases at J, with 23 bases between the two ends. The CDR3 loop spans 15 amino acids. The CDR3 nucleotides are TGTGCCAGCGAGATGGTGGGACACGCCTCCGGTACGCAGTATTTT. Translating it yields CASEMVGHASGTQYF.

The gene calls are TRBV4-2 and TRBJ2-7; TRBD2 agrees at 13 bases. The V gene's germline CDR1 is LGHNA and CDR2 YNFKEQ. The CDR3 spans 15 residues. With V trimmed by 0 bases and J by 10 bases, 6 bases remained unmatched. The CDR3 reads CASSQDGGLAGTQYF. CDR3 bases: TGTGCCAGCAGCCAAGATGGGGGACTAGCGGGAACTCAGTACTTC.

The chain carries TRBV30 and TRBJ2-2; the D gene is possibly TRBD2 (5 bases). The CDR3 covers 12 residues. Trimming pared 3 bases from V and 6 bases from J, leaving 8 bases between. The V gene's germline CDR1 is GTSNPN and CDR2 SVGIG (reference sequence). The chain's CDR3 is CAWRGVAGELFF. CDR3 nucleotides: TGTGCCTGGAGGGGAGTGGCCGGGGAGCTGTTTTTT.

This clone was found once. The J gene is TRBJ1-6, the V gene TRBV28; D gene uncertain. Germline CDR1 and CDR2: MDHEN and SYDVKM. V lost 6 bases to trimming and J lost 5 bases, with 14 bases between them. The length of the CDR3 is 15 residues. The CDR3 nucleotides are TGTGCCAGCAGCTGGTGGAGTAGGGATAATTCACCCCTCCACTTT. As protein: CASSWWSRDNSPLHF.

The chain joins TRBV28 to TRBJ2-5; the D is unclear. The length of the CDR3 is 14 residues. The V end was cut by 7 bases, the J end by 1 base, with 13 bases between. Germline assignment: CDR1 MDHEN and CDR2 SYDVKM. In DNA, the CDR3 is TGTGCCAGCACGCCTGGGGTATTCCAAGAGACCCAGTACTTC. Its translation is CASTPGVFQETQYF.

The V and J genes are TRBV28 and TRBJ1-3; possible D gene TRBD1, 6 bases. This CDR3 is built from 16 residues. The V gene lost 5 bases and the J gene lost 4 bases, with 18 bases spanning the gap. Germline V gene data show CDR1 as MDHEN and CDR2 as SYDVKM. The CDR3 region is CASSQGQPITGNTIYF. DNA of the CDR3: TGTGCCAGCAGTCAAGGACAGCCAATAACGGGAAACACCATATATTTT.

On this clone: The identical CDR3 is also encoded by other nucleotide sequences in the sample. V and J are TRBV29-1 and TRBJ1-2; the D is unclear. Germline values: CDR1 SQVTM, CDR2 ANQGSEA. Trimming removed 5 bases from V and 4 bases from J, with 8 bases in between. The CDR3 loop spans 11 amino acids. CDR3 DNA sequence: TGCAGCGTTTTGTCTTCCTATGGCTACACCTTC. Amino acids: CSVLSSYGYTF.

The V gene is TRBV7-9, the J gene TRBJ2-4; the D gene is possibly TRBD1 (6 bases). CDR1 and CDR2 (germline): SEHNR, FQNEAQ (reference sequence). This CDR3 contains 16 residues. The V end lost 5 bases, the J end lost 1 base, and 15 bases lay between the germline ends. In nucleotides, the CDR3 is TGTGCCAGCAGCCGCACCCTCCAGGGGGCCAAAAACATTCAGTACTTC. This translates into CASSRTLQGAKNIQYF. Full variable domain (remainder filled in from reference TRBV7-9 and TRBJ2-4): DTGVSQNPRHKITKRGQNVTFRCDPISEHNRLYWYRQTLGQGPEFLTYFQNEAQLEKSRLLSDRFSAERPKGSFSTLEIQRTEQGDSAMYLCASSRTLQGAKNIQYFGAGTRLSVL.

This clone was counted a single time. V is TRBV7-2 and J is TRBJ2-7; the match to TRBD1 covers 9 bases. J gave up 9 bases and V 4 bases, and 13 bases lay outside the gene matches. Per germline, CDR1 SGHTA and CDR2 FQGNSA. The CDR3 is 15 residues long. Here the CDR3 reads CASSSNTGGGLVQYF. DNA of the CDR3: TGTGCCAGCAGCTCCAATACAGGGGGCGGGTTGGTGCAGTACTTC.

This sequence joins TRBV2 and TRBJ2-2, with a tentative D call TRBD1 (6 bases). From germline, CDR1 is SNHLY and CDR2 FYNNEI. V lost 8 bases to trimming and J lost 10 bases, with 11 bases between them. This CDR3 contains 11 residues. CDR3 region: CASPGQMELFF. CDR3 nucleotides: TGTGCCAGCCCAGGACAGATGGAGCTGTTTTTT. The entire variable domain, with the rest obtained from reference TRBV2 and TRBJ2-2, is as follows: EPEVTQTPSHQVTQMGQEVILRCVPISNHLYFYWYRQILGQKVEFLVSFYNNEISEKSEIFDDQFSVERPDGSNFTLKIRSTKLEDSAMYFCASPGQMELFFGEGSRLTVL.

The chain carries TRBV10-3 and TRBJ2-3; 9 nucleotides line up with TRBD2. This CDR3 is 17 amino acids long. The J segment lost 4 bases and the V segment lost 2 bases, leaving 10 bases of the junction unmatched. Germline V gene data show CDR1 as ENHRY and CDR2 as SYGVKD. The CDR3 sequence: CAISEVAGARHPDTQYF. The DNA of the CDR3 is TGTGCCATCAGTGAGGTAGCGGGAGCCCGTCATCCAGATACGCAGTATTTT.

The chain joins TRBV7-2 to TRBJ1-2; D gene uncertain. Per the germline V gene, CDR1 is SGHTA and CDR2 is FQGNSA. The CDR3 extends over 13 amino acids. Trimming cost V 3 bases and J 1 base, with 6 bases left between them. CDR3 residues: CASSLNSNYGYTF. The CDR3 bases are TGTGCCAGCAGCTTGAACAGTAACTATGGCTACACCTTC.